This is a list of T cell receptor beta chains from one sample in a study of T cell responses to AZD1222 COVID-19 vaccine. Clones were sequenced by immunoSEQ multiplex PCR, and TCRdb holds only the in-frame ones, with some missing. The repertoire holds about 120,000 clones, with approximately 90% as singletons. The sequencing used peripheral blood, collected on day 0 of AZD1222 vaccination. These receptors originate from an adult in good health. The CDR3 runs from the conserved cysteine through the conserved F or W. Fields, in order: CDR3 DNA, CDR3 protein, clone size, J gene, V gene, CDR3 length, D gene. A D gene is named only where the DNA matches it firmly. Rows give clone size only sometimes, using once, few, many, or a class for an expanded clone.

TGCGCCAGCTCCGGGACTTTTAATGAAAAACTGTTTTTT	CASSGTFNEKLFF	NA	TRBJ1-4	TRBV5-1	13	NA
TGTGCCAGCAGCTCACAGGGGGCTAGGGGCTACACCTTC	CASSSQGARGYTF	NA	TRBJ1-2	TRBV7-2	13	TRBD1
TGTGCCAGCAGCGCCAGCGGCCCCTACTCCTACGAGCAGTACTTC	CASSASGPYSYEQYF	NA	TRBJ2-7	TRBV7-9	15	NA
TGTGCCAGCAGCCCGGGACGGATGAACACTGAAGCTTTCTTT	CASSPGRMNTEAFF	NA	TRBJ1-1	TRBV11-3	14	NA
TGTGCCAGCAGCTTGGCGGGGGGTGGGACACGTAGCAATCAGCCCCAGCATTTT	CASSLAGGGTRSNQPQHF	NA	TRBJ1-5	TRBV5-6	18	NA
TGTGCCAGCAGTCCGCTTGATCGGGAGGGCCGTTACGAGCAGTACTTC	CASSPLDREGRYEQYF	NA	TRBJ2-7	TRBV28	16	TRBD2
TGTGCCATCAGTGAGAAGATAGTTAATGAAGCTTTCTTT	CAISEKIVNEAFF	NA	TRBJ1-1	TRBV10-3	13	NA
TGTGCCAGCAGCGCCCAGGACCTCTTAACTGAAGCTTTCTTT	CASSAQDLLTEAFF	NA	TRBJ1-1	TRBV7-9	14	NA
TGTGCCAGCAGTTTAGGCCGACAGGGGGTATACGAGCAGTACTTC	CASSLGRQGVYEQYF	once	TRBJ2-7	TRBV27	15	TRBD1
TGCGCCAGCAGTGAGTCTCCTGGGCTGGTCTCCTACAATGAGCAGTTCTTC	CASSESPGLVSYNEQFF	NA	TRBJ2-1	TRBV10-2	17	NA
TGTGCCAGCAGCTTAGGGACGGGACAGGATAATCAGCCCCAGCATTTT	CASSLGTGQDNQPQHF	NA	TRBJ1-5	TRBV7-8	16	TRBD1
TGTGCCAGCGGCACGGGACTAGCGACCTCCACCGGGGAGCTGTTTTTT	CASGTGLATSTGELFF	NA	TRBJ2-2	TRBV2	16	TRBD2
TGTGCCAGCACACAGGCAACTAATGAAAAACTGTTTTTT	CASTQATNEKLFF	NA	TRBJ1-4	TRBV28	13	NA
TGTGCCAGCAGTTACGACGAGGGGTCTGAAGCTTTCTTT	CASSYDEGSEAFF	NA	TRBJ1-1	TRBV6-5	13	NA
TGTGCCAGCAGTTTGGCGAGAGATAGCTATGGCTACACCTTC	CASSLARDSYGYTF	NA	TRBJ1-2	TRBV27	14	NA
TGTGCCAGCAGCTTCGTCGGGGGGTACAATTCACCCCTCCACTTT	CASSFVGGYNSPLHF	NA	TRBJ1-6	TRBV7-9	15	NA
TGTGCCAGCAGCGTAGCAGTACGGGGGACCTACAATGAGCAGTTCTTC	CASSVAVRGTYNEQFF	NA	TRBJ2-1	TRBV9	16	NA
TGTGCTAGTGGTTTGGATCTAACAGGGGGGTCCTACAATGAGCAGTTCTTC	CASGLDLTGGSYNEQFF	NA	TRBJ2-1	TRBV12-5	17	TRBD1
TGTGCCAGCACTCCGGACAGGGGGCTCTATGGCTACACCTTC	CASTPDRGLYGYTF	NA	TRBJ1-2	TRBV9	14	TRBD1
TGTGCCAGCAGGGATACAGGGGGCCGCAGCTCCTACGAGCAGTACTTC	CASRDTGGRSSYEQYF	once	TRBJ2-7	TRBV27	16	TRBD1
TGTGCCAGCTCTCCAGCGGGGGGGCAGGAGACCCAGTACTTC	CASSPAGGQETQYF	NA	TRBJ2-5	TRBV18	14	TRBD2
TGTGCCAGCTCCCGAAGAAACACCATATATTTT	CASSRRNTIYF	once	TRBJ1-3	TRBV28	11	NA
TGTGCCAGCAGTGAGACACGGGGCGGCTATGGCTACACCTTC	CASSETRGGYGYTF	NA	TRBJ1-2	TRBV25-1	14	NA
TGTGCCAGTAGTATGGGTTTTGGGCAGTTGAACACTGAAGCTTTCTTT	CASSMGFGQLNTEAFF	NA	TRBJ1-1	TRBV19	16	NA
TGCGCCAGCAGCATAGCTGGGACTAGCGGGCTGCAAGAGACCCAGTACTTC	CASSIAGTSGLQETQYF	NA	TRBJ2-5	TRBV5-1	17	TRBD2
TGTGCCATCAGTCGGGTGGGTGACACTGAAGCTTTCTTT	CAISRVGDTEAFF	NA	TRBJ1-1	TRBV10-3	13	NA
TGTGCCAGCAGCGAGGGGCAAGAGACCCAGTACTTC	CASSEGQETQYF	NA	TRBJ2-5	TRBV12-3/TRBV12-4	12	NA
TGCAGCGTTGAAGCACCAGTCACCTACGAGCAGTACTTC	CSVEAPVTYEQYF	NA	TRBJ2-7	TRBV29-1	13	NA
TGTGCCAGCACCCTCAGGGACACTGAAGCTTTCTTT	CASTLRDTEAFF	NA	TRBJ1-1	TRBV12-3/TRBV12-4	12	NA
TGTGCCAGCAGCCCAGGAGGGGGTTACGAGCAGTACTTC	CASSPGGGYEQYF	NA	TRBJ2-7	TRBV7-9	13	NA
TGTGCCCGACAGACTTACAAGAACACTGAAGCTTTCTTT	CARQTYKNTEAFF	NA	TRBJ1-1	TRBV30	13	NA